This T cell receptor (beta chain) comes out of a study of CD4 T cells in relation to SARS-CoV-2 and coronaviruses. The wider study: The negative reference was HIV-1 Nef peptide pool or peptide-free culture. Crossreactive spike epitopes shared across donors were mapped to their HLA restriction. Overall study results and limits: Roughly three fifths of donors had memory CD4+ clonotypes crossrecognizing SARS-CoV-2 and common cold coronavirus spike.

A remark on this clone: What it binds is unknown.

The V gene's germline CDR1 is MNHNS and CDR2 SASEGT. This CDR3 comprises 17 residues. V was cut by 1 base and J by 0 bases, with 16 bases left in between. CD4+ T cells from unexposed donors were obtained before the COVID-19 pandemic (2011-2018). After around nine days of culture, CD4+ T cells were isolated. As cell numbers allowed, unexposed-donor CD4+ T cells faced SARS-CoV-2 S/N and four cold-coronavirus spikes. TCRdb's copy holds only in-frame clones and misses some; the assay was immunoSEQ multiplex PCR. The data hold 24,000 or so clones, with approximately 80% observed a single time. The receptor's source is a human donor in good health. V and J are TRBV6-1 and TRBJ2-7; D not certain. Input material: CD4+ T cells from PBMCs, cultured in vitro. The CDR3 spells CASSEEERWKSSYEQYF. As DNA, the CDR3 is TGTGCCAGCAGTGAAGAGGAGAGATGGAAAAGCTCCTACGAGCAGTACTTC.